Sequencing of this T cell receptor beta chain was carried out in a study of T cell repertoires in cytomegalovirus infection. Study information: CMV infection together with matching HLA type was indicated by public TCR beta signatures.

This clonotype occurred many times. Its antigen remains unidentified. The germline V gene has CDR1 MGHRA and CDR2 YSYEKL. The ends were cut back, 0 bases at V and 4 bases at J, with 9 bases in the middle. The CDR3 runs 14 residues. Notes on the study in general: Clonotype analysis showed dominance of the ex vivo response by HLA-C-restricted CMV-specific TCR beta clonotypes. Summed frequency of shared TCR beta families picked out CMV carriers who also had the relevant HLA.

TCRdb passed the reads through MiXCR, listing each CDR3 protein once. The sample holds hundreds of thousands of distinct CDR3 sequences; around 6.2% are singletons and the top ten take more than 5.5%. The receptor comes from a human donor in good health (CMV status not recorded). Some clones in this sample may be carry-over from other donors' samples. Sample: PBMCs. This chain joins TRBV4-1 and TRBJ1-2, with D maybe TRBD1 (6 bases). The CDR3 sequence: CASSQEQGPYGYTF. The CDR3 DNA reads TGCGCCAGCAGCCAAGAACAGGGACCCTATGGCTACACCTTC.